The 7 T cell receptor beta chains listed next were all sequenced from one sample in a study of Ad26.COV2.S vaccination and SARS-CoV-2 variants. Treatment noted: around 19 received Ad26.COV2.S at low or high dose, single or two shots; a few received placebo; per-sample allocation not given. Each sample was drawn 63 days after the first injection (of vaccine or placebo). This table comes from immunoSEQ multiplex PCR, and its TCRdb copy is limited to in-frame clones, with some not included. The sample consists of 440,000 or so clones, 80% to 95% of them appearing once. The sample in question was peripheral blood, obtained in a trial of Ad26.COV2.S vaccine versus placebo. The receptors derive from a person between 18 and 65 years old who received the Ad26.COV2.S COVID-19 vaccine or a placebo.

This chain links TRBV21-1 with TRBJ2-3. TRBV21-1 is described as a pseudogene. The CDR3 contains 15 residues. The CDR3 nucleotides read TGTGCCAGCAGCAAAGTCCTCGGCGTCACAGATACGCAGTATTTT. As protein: CASSKVLGVTDTQYF.

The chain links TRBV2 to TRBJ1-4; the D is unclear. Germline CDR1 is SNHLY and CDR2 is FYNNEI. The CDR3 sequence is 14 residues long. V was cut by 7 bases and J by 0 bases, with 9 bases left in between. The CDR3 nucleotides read TGTGCCAGCAAAGGAGCAACAACTAATGAAAAACTGTTTTTT. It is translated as CASKGATTNEKLFF.

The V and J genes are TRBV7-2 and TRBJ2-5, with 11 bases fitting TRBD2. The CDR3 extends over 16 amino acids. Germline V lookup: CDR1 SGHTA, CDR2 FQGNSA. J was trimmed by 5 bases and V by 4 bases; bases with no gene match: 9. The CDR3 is CASSSIAGGPWETQYF. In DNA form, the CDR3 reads TGTGCCAGCAGCTCTATAGCGGGAGGGCCTTGGGAGACCCAGTACTTC.

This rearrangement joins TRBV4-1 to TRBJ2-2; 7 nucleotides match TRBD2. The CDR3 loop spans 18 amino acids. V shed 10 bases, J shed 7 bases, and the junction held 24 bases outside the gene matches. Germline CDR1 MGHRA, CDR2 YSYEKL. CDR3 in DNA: TGCGCCACCGGATCCTCAAGTATCGGGGGAGGGCAAAGCGGGGAGCTGTTTTTT. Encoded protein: CATGSSSIGGGQSGELFF.

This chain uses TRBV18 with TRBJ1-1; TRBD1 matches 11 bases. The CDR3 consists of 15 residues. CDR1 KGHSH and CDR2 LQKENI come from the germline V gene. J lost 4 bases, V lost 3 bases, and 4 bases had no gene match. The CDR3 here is CASSPPGQGVTEAFF. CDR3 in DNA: TGTGCCAGCTCACCCCCGGGACAGGGGGTCACTGAAGCTTTCTTT.

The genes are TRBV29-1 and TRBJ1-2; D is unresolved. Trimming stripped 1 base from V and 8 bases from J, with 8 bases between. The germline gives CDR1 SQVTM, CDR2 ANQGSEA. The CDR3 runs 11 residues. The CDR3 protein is CSVEGRKGYTF. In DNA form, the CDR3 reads TGCAGCGTTGAAGGGAGGAAGGGCTACACCTTC.

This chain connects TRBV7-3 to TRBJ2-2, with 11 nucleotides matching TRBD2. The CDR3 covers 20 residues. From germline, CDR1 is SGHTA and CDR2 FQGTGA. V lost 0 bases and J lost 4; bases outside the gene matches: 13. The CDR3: CASSLTGGSWGLAATGELFF. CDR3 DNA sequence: TGTGCCAGCAGCTTAACAGGGGGTTCCTGGGGACTAGCGGCCACCGGGGAGCTGTTTTTT.